This paragraph covers one TCR beta chain sequence. Antigen: not known. V lost 11 bases to trimming and J lost 0 bases, with 15 bases between them. CDR3 length: 14 amino acids. The germline V gene has CDR1 SGHTA and CDR2 FQGNSA. Patients' cancers were locally advanced or metastatic urothelial carcinomas. Samples were collected from each patient before treatment and during treatment. Each patient gave between 1 and 8 of them in total. The data belong to a study of PD-L1 blockade in urothelial cancer. Study-wide background: About 90% of the 29 patients were men with bladder-origin urothelial cancer.

Overall study results and limits: Better progression-free and overall survival followed lower pretreatment blood clonality.

This table comes from immunoSEQ multiplex PCR, and its TCRdb copy is limited to in-frame clones, with some not included. The sample shows 85,000 to 90,000 clones, around nine tenths of them seen only once. This specimen was PBMCs, taken around atezolizumab (anti-PD-L1) treatment. This clonotype was obtained from a man between 60 and 70 years old with urothelial cancer. This chain uses TRBV7-2 with TRBJ2-3; D uncertain. CDR3 loop: CAVGAVRSTDTQYF. In DNA form, the CDR3 reads TGTGCCGTGGGTGCGGTGCGAAGCACAGATACGCAGTATTTT. The whole variable domain, remainder taken from reference TRBV7-2 and TRBJ2-3, is GAGVSQSPSNKVTEKGKDVELRCDPISGHTALYWYRQSLGQGLEFLIYFQGNSAPDKSGLPSDRFSAERTGGSVSTLTIQRTQQEDSAVYLCAVGAVRSTDTQYFGPGTRLTVL.